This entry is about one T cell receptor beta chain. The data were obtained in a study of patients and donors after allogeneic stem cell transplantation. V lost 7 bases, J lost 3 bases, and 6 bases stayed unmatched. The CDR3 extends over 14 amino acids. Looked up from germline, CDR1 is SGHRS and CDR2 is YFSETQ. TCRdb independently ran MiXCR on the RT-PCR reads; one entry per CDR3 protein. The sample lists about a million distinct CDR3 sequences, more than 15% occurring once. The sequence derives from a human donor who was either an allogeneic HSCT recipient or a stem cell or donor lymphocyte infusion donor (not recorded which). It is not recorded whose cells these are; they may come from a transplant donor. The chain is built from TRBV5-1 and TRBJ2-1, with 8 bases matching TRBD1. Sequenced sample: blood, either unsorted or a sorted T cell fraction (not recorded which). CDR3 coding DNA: TGCGCCAGCTCCGGACAGGGAGGCTACAATGAGCAGTTCTTC. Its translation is CASSGQGGYNEQFF.